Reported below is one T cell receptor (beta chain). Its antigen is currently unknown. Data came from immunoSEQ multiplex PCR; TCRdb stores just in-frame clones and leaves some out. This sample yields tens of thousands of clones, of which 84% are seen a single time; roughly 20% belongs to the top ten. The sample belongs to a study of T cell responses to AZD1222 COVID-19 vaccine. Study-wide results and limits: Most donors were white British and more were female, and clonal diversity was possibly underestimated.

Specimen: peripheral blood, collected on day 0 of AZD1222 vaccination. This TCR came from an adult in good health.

CDR3 sequence reads: CASSPTRWVGEQYF. The CDR3 DNA reads as TGTGCCAGCAGCCCAACCAGGTGGGTGGGCGAGCAGTACTTC. This chain joins TRBV5-5 and TRBJ2-7; D remains ambiguous. Germline V gene sequence: CDR1 SGHKS, CDR2 YYEKEE (reference sequence). This CDR3 comprises 14 residues. The V end was cut by 4 bases, the J end by 6 bases, with 17 bases between.